This T cell receptor (beta chain) was recovered during a study of OX40 agonist ivuxolimab in advanced cancers. About the study: An anti-OX40 (CD134) antibody with agonistic activity, ivuxolimab, was administered to patients. The dose-escalation group included hepatocellular carcinoma, melanoma, renal cell carcinoma and head and neck cancer. Study-level results: Fewer expanded clones were found on average in CD4+ than in CD8+ T cells.

Details on this clone: As yet, its antigen is unknown.

Patients were excluded for autoimmune disease history or systemic immunosuppression. Using immunoSEQ multiplex PCR, the repertoire was profiled, and TCRdb retains in-frame clones only, with some absent. The sample consists of about 72,000 clones, 85% to 90% of them appearing once. The CDR3 totals 13 residues. Germline values: CDR1 SGHNT, CDR2 YENEEA. Deletions cut 0 bases from V and 7 bases from J, with 7 bases between. The V call is TRBV11-3, the J call TRBJ1-3; D is uncertain. This receptor was obtained from an adult with an advanced solid tumor such as melanoma, head and neck, liver or kidney cancer. Sequenced material: CD4+ or CD8+ T cells sorted from blood, taken in a trial of the OX40 agonist ivuxolimab. DNA of the CDR3: TGTGCCAGCAGCTTAGAACTCGGGAACACCATATATTTT. Residues: CASSLELGNTIYF.